This note documents a single TCR beta chain sequence. Its antigen is unknown. The data were obtained in a study of cytomegalovirus exposure and HLA in healthy donors. Study-level points and caveats: According to reports, the classifier identified cytomegalovirus status with high specificity and sensitivity.

CDR1 and CDR2 from the germline V gene are MDHEN and SYDVKM. Trimming shortened V by 2 bases and J by 6 bases, and 14 bases separated the two germline ends. The CDR3 is 14 amino acids. Using immunoSEQ multiplex PCR, the repertoire was profiled, and TCRdb retains in-frame clones only, with some absent. The sample has over 200,000 clones; roughly 80% are singletons. The TCR was taken from a woman younger than 30 in good health and CMV-seronegative. Material: PBMCs. This chain links TRBV28 with TRBJ2-7; possibly TRBD2 for D (6 bases). DNA for the CDR3: TGTGCCAGCAGTTTAGTGGGAGGCAGTGGCGAGCAGTACTTC. It specifies CASSLVGGSGEQYF.